This T cell receptor beta chain was found in a study of cytomegalovirus exposure and HLA in healthy donors. Notes on this clone: The target antigen is unknown.

The CDR3 loop spans 18 amino acids. Overall study results and limits: In vitro confirmation showed three CMV-associated chains to be CMV antigen specific. Many donors shared some public TCRs, even though most TCR sequences were rare. Both high specificity and high sensitivity reportedly marked the classifier's diagnosis of cytomegalovirus status.

The protocol was immunoSEQ multiplex PCR, while the TCRdb copy is restricted to in-frame clones and leaves out a portion. The repertoire holds 110,000 or so clones, with more than 90% as singletons. The gene calls are TRBV21-1 and TRBJ2-5; TRBD1 reflects the table's D call only, with no check against the DNA. TRBV21-1 is termed a pseudogene. Sequenced sample: PBMCs. The TCR comes from a woman under 30 in good health and CMV-seronegative. The CDR3 region has the DNA TGTGCCAGCAGCAAACGAACAGGGCAAGGGGACCGAGAGGAGACCCAGTACTTC. Translating gives CASSKRTGQGDREETQYF.